The T cell receptor (beta chain) described here comes from a study of a mutant IDH1 vaccine in newly diagnosed glioma. Study overall: Of treated patients, around 60% were men and about 38% women, averaging around 42 years.

In its sample, this clone was seen once. The antigen is undetermined. General study points: There were vaccine-induced immune responses in around 94% of the patients.

The method was immunoSEQ multiplex PCR; TCRdb's version includes in-frame clones alone and lacks a portion of them. Of about 88,000 clones listed, around 79% are singletons. Documented time point: baseline, week 1 (first vaccination visit). Treatment reported: pre-vaccination baseline after standard-of-care therapy. The germline CDR1 and CDR2 sequences are GTSNPN and SVGIG (reference sequence). The V end was cut by 3 bases, the J end by 9 bases, with 6 bases between. The CDR3 has 11 amino acids. The input for sequencing was PBMCs, taken from a glioma patient treated with radiotherapy, temozolomide or both. This chain connects TRBV30 to TRBJ1-6; no reliable D call. The sequence was collected from a middle-aged man with glioma. Some clones in this sample may be carry-over from other donors' samples. The CDR3: CAWRSGSPLHF. CDR3 coding DNA: TGTGCCTGGAGGTCGGGTTCACCCCTCCACTTT.